This entry is about one T cell receptor (beta chain). Its antigen is not identified. This sample is drawn from a study of vaccination effects on CD4 cells after COVID-19. Study conclusions and caveats: Nearly all vaccine-induced clones in healthy recipients recognized only SARS-CoV-2.

Assay: immunoSEQ multiplex PCR; the TCRdb copy retains only in-frame clones and omits some. This table holds around 35,000 clones, over 65% found once. This CDR3 is built from 15 residues. Within the ViraFEST assay, antigen-specific CD4+ T cells underwent expansion with viral peptide pools prior to sequencing. Isolation of CD4+ T cells took place after around 10 days of culture. No vaccinee had earlier SARS-CoV-2 infection, and nucleocapsid antibodies were negative. Half-medium replacement with IL-2 medium occurred on days 3 and 7. This TCR derives from a human donor who received a COVID-19 vaccine. The source material was CD4+ T cells from PBMCs cultured with HCoV-OC43 spike peptides, sampled before COVID-19 vaccination. Subset defined: HCoV-OC43 spike overlapping peptide pool stimulation. The genes are TRBV7-5 and TRBJ2-7; the table's D gene call, TRBD2, was not cross checked with the DNA. TRBV7-5 counts as a pseudogene. CDR3 amino acids: CARSFSRTGNYEQYF. CDR3 DNA sequence: TGTGCCAGAAGCTTCAGCCGCACGGGGAACTACGAGCAGTACTTC.